Listed below are T cell receptor beta chains from one sample, sequenced in a study of cytomegalovirus exposure and HLA in healthy donors. Sequenced by immunoSEQ multiplex PCR; TCRdb stores in-frame clones only, minus some. The profile shows some 130,000 clones, approximately 71% of them singletons. Sequenced sample: PBMCs. The source is a woman aged 55-70 years in good health and CMV-seronegative. CDR3s include the opening cysteine and the closing phenylalanine or tryptophan. The D gene is left open where the match is weak. Clone size is shown for a subset of rows, as once, few, many or a class of expanded clone.

V gene	D gene	clone size	J gene	CDR3 DNA	CDR3 protein
TRBV19	TRBD1	NA	TRBJ1-2	TGTGCCAGTAGGGGACAGGGTAGGAATTATGGCTACACCTTC	CASRGQGRNYGYTF
TRBV5-1	TRBD2	few	TRBJ2-3	TGCGCCAGCAGCCAAGGACTAGCGGGAGGTTCAGATACGCAGTATTTT	CASSQGLAGGSDTQYF
TRBV5-1	TRBD1	NA	TRBJ2-7	TGCGCCAGCAGCTTGGCAGGACAGGAGGCTCTTACGAGTGAGCAGTACTTC	CASSLAGQEALTSEQYF
TRBV7-2	TRBD2	NA	TRBJ2-1	TGTGCCAGCAGCTTACTAGCGGGAGGATTCAATGAGCAGTTCTTC	CASSLLAGGFNEQFF
TRBV6-6	NA	NA	TRBJ2-1	TGTGCCAGCAGAGTAGTAATGCACAATGAGCAGTTCTTC	CASRVVMHNEQFF
TRBV5-1	TRBD1	NA	TRBJ2-7	TGCGCCAGCAGCTTCCACCGGGACAGAAAAATATACGAGCAGTACTTC	CASSFHRDRKIYEQYF
TRBV5-1	NA	NA	TRBJ2-5	TGCGCCAGCAGCTCACGCGCCGCAGGGGAGACCCAGTACTTC	CASSSRAAGETQYF
TRBV19	NA	NA	TRBJ1-2	TGTGCCAGTAGTATCGAACAGAGCTATGGCTACACCTTC	CASSIEQSYGYTF
TRBV29-1	NA	NA	TRBJ2-5	TGCAGCGCTAAGACAAATGGCGGGGAGACCCAGTACTTC	CSAKTNGGETQYF
TRBV19	NA	once	TRBJ1-1	TGTGCCAGTAGTCTGGGGCGCTTGGTTCGGTATTATGGTTCCACTGAAGCTTTCTTT	CASSLGRLVRYYGSTEAFF
TRBV4-1	NA	few	TRBJ2-7	TGCGCCAGCAGCCAAGTGTGGACAGATTTGGACGAGCAGTACTTC	CASSQVWTDLDEQYF
TRBV11-3	TRBD1	NA	TRBJ1-2	TGTGCCAGCAGCCAAGACAGGGGCTATGGCTACACCTTC	CASSQDRGYGYTF
TRBV27	NA	NA	TRBJ1-1	TGTGCCAGCAGTTTATTTGGCGGGAGCGTAAGCACTGAAGCTTTCTTT	CASSLFGGSVSTEAFF
TRBV7-2	NA	NA	TRBJ2-7	TGTGCCAGCAGCTCCCAACAGGGTTACGAGCAGTACTTC	CASSSQQGYEQYF
TRBV7-9	TRBD1	NA	TRBJ2-7	TGTGCCAGCAGCCCCAACCGGGACAGGGTTTCTGCGGGGGAGCAGTACTTC	CASSPNRDRVSAGEQYF
TRBV4-1	TRBD2	NA	TRBJ2-7	TGCGCCAGCAGCCTGGGACTAGTCTACGAGCAGTACTTC	CASSLGLVYEQYF
TRBV18	NA	NA	TRBJ2-7	TGTGCCAGCTCGACCAGGGCCAACGAGCAGTACTTC	CASSTRANEQYF
TRBV6-1	TRBD2	few	TRBJ2-2	TGTGCCAGCAGTGAAAGAACTAGCGGGAGGAACACCGGGGAGCTGTTTTTT	CASSERTSGRNTGELFF
TRBV6-1	NA	NA	TRBJ2-1	TGTGCCAGCAGTAACCGGGGAACTGAGGATGAGCAGTTCTTC	CASSNRGTEDEQFF
TRBV9	NA	NA	TRBJ2-3	TGTGCCAGCAGCGTAGCTCTATGGGATACGCAGTATTTT	CASSVALWDTQYF
TRBV13	TRBD2	NA	TRBJ2-3	TGTGCCAGCAGCCCCCGTAGCGGGAGGGCCGCAGATACGCAGTATTTT	CASSPRSGRAADTQYF
TRBV28	TRBD1	NA	TRBJ1-2	TGTGCCAGCAGTTTAGGGGGGACAGGGGCAGGGGCAGGAGCGGGCTACACCTTC	CASSLGGTGAGAGAGYTF
TRBV5-1	NA	NA	TRBJ1-4	TGCGCCAGCAGCTCGGTGGGGGCGACTAATGAAAAACTGTTTTTT	CASSSVGATNEKLFF
TRBV19	NA	NA	TRBJ2-2	TGTGCCAGTAGTAATCTAGGGACGCGGGGCACCGGGGAGCTGTTTTTT	CASSNLGTRGTGELFF
TRBV19	NA	NA	TRBJ1-2	TGTGCCAGTATGGTGGGCGGGATTTCGCGTTTCGGCTATGGCTACACCTTC	CASMVGGISRFGYGYTF
TRBV7-9	NA	few	TRBJ2-3	TGTGCCAGCAGCTTACCCCGGCGGACAGATACGCAGTATTTT	CASSLPRRTDTQYF
TRBV7-2	TRBD2	NA	TRBJ2-3	TGTGCCAGCAGCCCTTCGGGACTACACACAGATACGCAGTATTTT	CASSPSGLHTDTQYF
TRBV6-5	NA	NA	TRBJ2-6	TGTGCCAGCAGTTACTCGAGGCAGTCTGGGGCCAACGTCCTGACTTTC	CASSYSRQSGANVLTF
TRBV27	TRBD1	NA	TRBJ2-7	TGTGCCAGCAGTTTATCGGGGACAGGGGGCTACGAGCAGTACTTC	CASSLSGTGGYEQYF
TRBV2	NA	NA	TRBJ1-1	TGTGCCAGCAGTGGTGGAGGGGCCACTGAAGCTTTCTTT	CASSGGGATEAFF
TRBV5-1	NA	NA	TRBJ2-3	TGCGCCAGCAGCTTGGTTCGAACTAGCACAGATACGCAGTATTTT	CASSLVRTSTDTQYF
TRBV4-1	TRBD1	NA	TRBJ1-2	TGCGCCAGCGCGCAGGGGGACTATGGCTACACCTTC	CASAQGDYGYTF
TRBV5-1	NA	once	TRBJ1-1	TGCGCCAGCAGCTTGGGTCAGGGGATGAACACTGAAGCTTTCTTT	CASSLGQGMNTEAFF
TRBV7-9	TRBD1	NA	TRBJ2-5	TGTGCCAGCAGCCCTTCCCCTCGACAGGGGGCTTGGGAGACCCAGTACTTC	CASSPSPRQGAWETQYF